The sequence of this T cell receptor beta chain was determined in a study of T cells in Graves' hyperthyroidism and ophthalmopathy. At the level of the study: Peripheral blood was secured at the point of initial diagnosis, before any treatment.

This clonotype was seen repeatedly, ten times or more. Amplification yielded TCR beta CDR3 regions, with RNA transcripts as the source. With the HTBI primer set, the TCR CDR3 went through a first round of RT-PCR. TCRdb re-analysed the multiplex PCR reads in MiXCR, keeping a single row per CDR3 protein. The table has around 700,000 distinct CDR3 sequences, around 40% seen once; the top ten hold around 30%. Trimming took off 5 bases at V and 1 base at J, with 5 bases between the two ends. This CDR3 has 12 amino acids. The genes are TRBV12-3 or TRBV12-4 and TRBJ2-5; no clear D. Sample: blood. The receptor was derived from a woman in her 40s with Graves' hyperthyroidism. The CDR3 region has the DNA TGTGCCAGCAGTGCCACCCAAGAGACCCAGTACTTC. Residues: CASSATQETQYF.